Below, 27 T cell receptor beta chains from the same sample are listed, as sequenced in a study of T cells in Graves' hyperthyroidism and ophthalmopathy. Amplification targeted TCR beta CDR3 regions from RNA transcripts. The TCR CDR3 first-round RT-PCR relied on the HTBI primer set. TCRdb passed the multiplex PCR reads through MiXCR, listing each CDR3 protein once. Here the sample spans 600,000 or so distinct CDR3 sequences, over 12% being singletons. Sequencing input: blood. Receptors were obtained from a woman aged 18-29 years with Graves' ophthalmopathy.

In its sample, this clonotype was seen many times. The chain couples TRBV7-2 to TRBJ2-5, with a possible D match to TRBD1 (5 bases). Germline CDR1 SGHTA, CDR2 FQGNSA. The CDR3 spans 15 residues. V was trimmed by 5 bases and J by 5 bases, leaving 18 bases between them. CDR3 bases: TGTGCCAGCAGCCGGAGCAGGGCAATTTACGAGACCCAGTACTTC. This sequence encodes CASSRSRAIYETQYF.

This clonotype turned up a few times. V usage is TRBV6-1 and J usage is TRBJ2-1; D unresolved. CDR1 and CDR2 (germline): MNHNS, SASEGT. Trimming pared 0 bases from V and 7 bases from J, leaving 4 bases between. The CDR3 contains 12 residues. The CDR3 spells CASSEAGNEQFF. For the CDR3, the DNA is TGTGCCAGCAGTGAAGCGGGGAATGAGCAGTTCTTC.

The genes are TRBV4-1 and TRBJ2-1; 11 bases agree with TRBD1. The J call is uncertain, as TRBJ2-7 better fits the DNA end. Germline-derived CDR1 and CDR2 are MGHRA and YSYEKL. This CDR3 is built from 15 residues. This chain's CDR3 is CASSQADRGQYEQYF. CDR3 sequence (DNA): TGCGCCAGCAGCCAAGCGGACAGGGGGCAATATGAGCAGTACTTC.

Comment on this clonotype: A much larger clone sits a single nucleotide away, making a read error possible. The V and J genes are TRBV2 and TRBJ2-3; the D gene is possibly TRBD1 (6 bases). From germline, CDR1 is SNHLY and CDR2 FYNNEI. Deletions cut 3 bases from V and 1 base from J, with 20 bases between. The CDR3 spans 18 residues. The CDR3 sequence is CASSDLGGLPAGTDTQYF. Here the CDR3 DNA reads TGTGCCAGCAGTGACCTTGGGGGCCTCCCAGCGGGCACAGATACGCAGTATTTT.

V usage is TRBV24-1 and J usage is TRBJ2-7; 9 bases are shared with TRBD1. The trim removed 4 bases at V and 7 bases at J, leaving 7 bases unmatched. The CDR3 runs to 14 residues. Germline V gives CDR1 KGHDR, CDR2 SFDVKD. The CDR3 DNA is TGTGCCACCAGTGACTTAACCGGGACAGGGGAGCAGTACTTC. This sequence encodes CATSDLTGTGEQYF.

The gene calls are TRBV5-6 and TRBJ1-2; D gene ambiguous. Germline values: CDR1 SGHDT, CDR2 YYEEEE. CDR3 length: 14 amino acids. The V end was cut by 1 base, the J end by 2 bases, with 9 bases between. The CDR3 coding sequence is TGTGCCAGCAGCTTGAGGGAAATAAACTATGGCTACACCTTC. This encodes CASSLREINYGYTF.

This clonotype was counted only a few times. CDR3 sequence (DNA): TGTGCCAGCAGCTTGGGGGGGAATCACAATGAGCAGTTCTTC. Its translation: CASSLGGNHNEQFF. The V gene is TRBV5-6, the J gene TRBJ2-1, with D perhaps matching TRBD1 or TRBD2 (5 bases each). The CDR3 contains 14 residues. Germline CDR1 reads SGHDT; CDR2 reads YYEEEE. The V end lost 0 bases, the J end lost 5 bases, and 9 bases lay between the germline ends.

The J gene is TRBJ2-1, the V gene TRBV4-2, with TRBD2 identical over 10 bases. Per germline, CDR1 LGHNA and CDR2 YNFKEQ. The CDR3 extends over 17 amino acids. The V segment lost 1 base and the J segment 12 bases; nucleotides outside the gene matches: 15. CDR3: CASSQGDGLADLSGQFF. CDR3 sequence (DNA): TGTGCCAGCAGCCAAGGCGACGGACTAGCGGATTTGAGCGGGCAGTTCTTC.

This clonotype was recorded at least ten times. The chain has TRBV10-3 and TRBJ2-5; TRBD1 is a possible D gene (6 bases). The CDR3 spans 13 residues. From germline, CDR1 is ENHRY and CDR2 SYGVKD. V was trimmed by 8 bases and J by 1 base, leaving 11 bases between them. CDR3 nucleotides: TGTGCCATCTCTTACAGGGCCCAAGAGACCCAGTACTTC. Protein: CAISYRAQETQYF.

Ten or more counts support this clonotype. V and J are TRBV12-3 or TRBV12-4 and TRBJ2-1; possible D gene TRBD1, 6 bases. Trimming shortened V by 1 base and J by 1 base, and 11 bases separated the two germline ends. This CDR3 is 16 amino acids long. Here the CDR3 reads CASSLGTGHSYNEQFF. The CDR3 DNA reads as TGTGCCAGCAGTTTAGGTACGGGACATTCCTACAATGAGCAGTTCTTC.

This clonotype has a count of ten or more. This chain joins TRBV15 and TRBJ2-3; D is unresolved. Per the germline V gene, CDR1 is LNHNV and CDR2 is YYDKDF (reference sequence). The CDR3 is made up of 15 amino acids. The V end lost 0 bases, the J end lost 8 bases, and 15 bases lay between the germline ends. CDR3 residues: CATSRDGRVEGTQYF. The CDR3 DNA sequence: TGTGCCACCAGCAGAGATGGACGGGTAGAAGGTACGCAGTATTTT.

J is TRBJ2-7 and V is TRBV3-1; 8 bases agree with TRBD2. The CDR3 contains 15 residues. CDR1 is LGHDT, CDR2 YNNKEL, per germline (reference sequence). The trim removed 4 bases at V and 5 bases at J, leaving 10 bases unmatched. CDR3 coding DNA: TGTGCCAGCAGCCTTATAGCGGGAACGTACAACGAGCAGTACTTC. It codes for CASSLIAGTYNEQYF.

Points on this clonotype: This may come from a read error, since a much larger clone is one base off. V gene TRBV28 combines with J gene TRBJ1-1, with TRBD1 as a possible D gene (6 bases). The CDR3 sequence is 16 residues long. CDR1 and CDR2 (germline): MDHEN, SYDVKM. Trimming removed 2 bases from V and 1 base from J, with 14 bases in between. The CDR3 DNA reads as TGTGCCAGCAGTTTAGAACTGGGGACATCGAACACTGAAGCTTTCTTT. Its protein is CASSLELGTSNTEAFF.

This clonotype was detected many times. The V call is TRBV7-2, the J call TRBJ1-2; 7 bases map to TRBD1. Trimming cost V 4 bases and J 3 bases; bases outside gene matches: 5. The germline V gene has CDR1 SGHTA and CDR2 FQGNSA. CDR3 length: 14 amino acids. CDR3 loop: CASSSQTGYYGYTF. The CDR3 DNA is TGTGCCAGCAGCTCCCAGACAGGGTACTATGGCTACACCTTC.

In its sample, this clonotype was seen many times. The chain has TRBV6-6 and TRBJ1-3; D remains unclear. Germline loops: CDR1 MNHNY, CDR2 SVGAGI (reference sequence). The length of the CDR3 is 19 residues. V shed 2 bases and J shed 0 bases, with 20 bases lying between them. The CDR3 sequence: CASSYGDFFLGSSGNTIYF. The CDR3 DNA follows: TGTGCCAGCAGTTACGGGGATTTTTTCCTGGGCAGCTCTGGAAACACCATATATTTT.

This clonotype was recorded many times. V usage is TRBV28 and J usage is TRBJ2-7; 7 nucleotides line up with TRBD2. With V trimmed by 6 bases and J by 7 bases, 12 bases remained unmatched. CDR3 length: 14 amino acids. CDR1 and CDR2 (germline): MDHEN, SYDVKM. In DNA, the CDR3 is TGTGCCAGCAGCCGCGGGACTACCCCTTGGGAGCAGTACTTC. Translating gives CASSRGTTPWEQYF.

CDR3 sequence: CASSASMNGNTEAFF. In DNA form, the CDR3 reads TGCGCCAGCAGCGCTTCCATGAATGGGAACACTGAAGCTTTCTTT. V is TRBV5-1 and J is TRBJ1-1; D ambiguous. The CDR3 runs 15 residues. Looked up from germline, CDR1 is SGHRS and CDR2 is YFSETQ. V lost 4 bases, J lost 1 base, and 14 bases lay in between. Variable domain in full (rest from reference TRBV5-1 and TRBJ1-1): KAGVTQTPRYLIKTRGQQVTLSCSPISGHRSVSWYQQTPGQGLQFLFEYFSETQRNKGNFPGRFSGRQFSNSRSEMNVSTLELGDSALYLCASSASMNGNTEAFFGQGTRLTVV.

There are many counts of this clonotype. V and J are TRBV5-1 and TRBJ1-1, with TRBD1 matching over 7 bases. Germline V gene data show CDR1 as SGHRS and CDR2 as YFSETQ. CDR3 size: 15 residues. The V gene end was trimmed by 2 bases and the J gene end by 2 bases; junction bases not matched to a gene: 6. The DNA of the CDR3 is TGCGCCAGCAGCTTAACAGGGGAGGTTAACACTGAAGCTTTCTTT. Translation: CASSLTGEVNTEAFF.

Ten or more counts support this clonotype. For the CDR3, the DNA is TGTGCCAGCAGTTTATATATCCCCGCGACGGGAAACTCTGGAAACACCATATATTTT. It translates to CASSLYIPATGNSGNTIYF. This chain connects TRBV27 to TRBJ1-3; the D is unclear. The CDR3 loop spans 19 amino acids. V was trimmed by 1 base and J by 0 bases, leaving 19 bases between them. Germline values: CDR1 MNHEY, CDR2 SMNVEV (reference sequence).

CDR3 sequence reads: CSAREAGGPGELFF. The CDR3 DNA reads as TGCAGTGCTAGAGAAGCGGGAGGGCCCGGGGAGCTGTTTTTT. V and J are TRBV20-1 and TRBJ2-2, with 10 bases matching TRBD2. There are 14 residues in the CDR3. V dropped 0 bases and J dropped 6; count of bases not matched to a gene: 1. Germline lookup yields CDR1 DFQATT and CDR2 SNEGSKA (reference sequence).

Details on this clonotype: At one end, the junction sequence differs from germline, possibly due to a read error. The chain uses TRBV7-9 and TRBJ2-3; TRBD2 is a possible D gene (5 bases). This CDR3 has 15 residues. CDR1 and CDR2 from the germline V gene are SEHNR and FQNEAQ (reference sequence). The CDR3 protein is CASSLGEGPTHTQYF. DNA of the CDR3: TGTGCCAGCAGCTTAGGAGAGGGTCCCACACATACGCAGTATTTT.

This clonotype was seen ten or more times. V is TRBV28 and J is TRBJ2-1, with a weak D call TRBD2 (5 bases). V lost 4 bases, J lost 6 bases, and 19 bases lay in between. The CDR3 runs to 16 residues. The germline V gene has CDR1 MDHEN and CDR2 SYDVKM. The CDR3 bases are TGTGCCAGCAGTTCCGTCGAGGGCTCCGGACGCAATGAGCAGTTCTTC. It codes for CASSSVEGSGRNEQFF.

In its sample, this clonotype was seen many times. The chain joins TRBV12-3 or TRBV12-4 to TRBJ1-5; no clear D gene. This CDR3 spans 12 amino acids. The germline V and J ends were trimmed by 4 bases and 4 bases, with 5 bases remaining between them. The CDR3 sequence: CASSSENQPQHF. The CDR3 bases are TGTGCCAGCAGTTCGGAGAATCAGCCCCAGCATTTT.

This clonotype occurred many times. DNA for the CDR3: TGTGCCAGCCAGGACCGCCCGGGCCCCGGCTATGGCTACACCTTC. Protein: CASQDRPGPGYGYTF. The V and J genes are TRBV12-3 or TRBV12-4 and TRBJ1-2; no reliable D call. The CDR3 runs 15 residues. V was clipped by 8 bases and J by 4 bases, with 20 bases between them.

This clonotype was recorded many times. The CDR3, as DNA: TGTGCCAGCAGCTATCGTGGGGGGACCGGGGAGCTGTTTTTT. Its protein is CASSYRGGTGELFF. The chain links TRBV7-9 to TRBJ2-2, with D possibly matching TRBD2 (6 bases). Trimming left V 4 bases short and J 5 bases short, with 11 bases between. CDR3 size: 14 residues. Germline CDR1 reads SEHNR; CDR2 reads FQNEAQ (reference sequence).

This clonotype was detected a few times. The rearrangement uses TRBV12-3 or TRBV12-4 and TRBJ2-2; D not resolved. V lost 4 bases to trimming and J lost 15 bases, with 15 bases between them. This CDR3 spans 12 amino acids. CDR3 sequence reads: CASSSDWAVMFF. The DNA of the CDR3 is TGTGCCAGCAGTTCTGACTGGGCTGTGATGTTTTTT.

This clonotype has just a few counts. The V gene is TRBV18, the J gene TRBJ2-5, with D possibly matching TRBD2 (5 bases). CDR1 KGHSH and CDR2 LQKENI come from the germline V gene. This CDR3 spans 17 amino acids. V shed 0 bases and J shed 3 bases, with 17 bases lying between them. The CDR3 bases are TGTGCCAGCTCACCACCGCCGCCAGCGGAATTAGAAGAGACCCAGTACTTC. Translation: CASSPPPPAELEETQYF. The variable domain in full, completed from reference TRBV18 and TRBJ2-5, reads NAGVMQNPRHLVRRRGQEARLRCSPMKGHSHVYWYRQLPEEGLKFMVYLQKENIIDESGMPKERFSAEFPKEGPSILRIQQVVRGDSAAYFCASSPPPPAELEETQYFGPGTRLLVL.